This T cell receptor beta chain stems from a study of cytomegalovirus exposure and HLA in healthy donors. This clone was detected only a few times. As yet, its antigen is unknown. Use of 60 Vbeta and 13 Jbeta primers characterized the PCR. Repertoires were generated with immunoSEQ multiplex PCR, while TCRdb's copy carries only in-frame clones and drops some. Of under 200,000 clones listed, roughly four fifths are singletons. Whole-study results and caveats: Follow-up analysis found HLA locus-dependent TCR association rates, highest for DRB1 and lowest for HLA-C. In a later analysis, several top co-occurrence clusters appeared linked to parvovirus B19, influenza, CMV and Epstein-Barr virus. Segments of the TCR beta V type were, in most cases, productive about 90% or about 30% of the time in an earlier analysis.

Trimming stripped 10 bases from V and 7 bases from J, with 28 bases between. This CDR3 is 16 amino acids long. CDR1 and CDR2 from the germline V gene are LNHDA and SQIVND (reference sequence). Specimen: PBMCs. The V call is TRBV19, the J call TRBJ1-2, with D possibly matching TRBD1 (5 bases). The sequence derives from a woman aged 25 to 39 in good health and CMV-seropositive. The CDR3 DNA reads TGTGCCACCCAAGGGTGGGGCGGATATTCTTTCGGTGGCTACACCTTC. Its protein is CATQGWGGYSFGGYTF.